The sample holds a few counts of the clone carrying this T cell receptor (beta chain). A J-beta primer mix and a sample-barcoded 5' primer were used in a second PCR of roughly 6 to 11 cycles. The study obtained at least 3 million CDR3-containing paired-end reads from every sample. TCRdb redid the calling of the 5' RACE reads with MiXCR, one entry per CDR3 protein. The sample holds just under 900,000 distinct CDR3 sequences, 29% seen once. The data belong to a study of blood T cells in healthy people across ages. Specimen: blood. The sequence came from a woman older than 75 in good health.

The chain's CDR3 is CASSYPGSWGYEQYF. CDR3 nucleotide sequence: TGTGCCAGCAGTTACCCTGGGAGTTGGGGCTACGAGCAGTACTTC. The J gene is TRBJ2-5, the V gene TRBV6-2 or TRBV6-3; D perhaps matches TRBD2 (5 bases). With the DNA end fitting TRBJ2-7 better, the J assignment may be wrong. Germline V CDR1 and CDR2: MNHEY, SVGEGT. The CDR3 runs to 15 residues.